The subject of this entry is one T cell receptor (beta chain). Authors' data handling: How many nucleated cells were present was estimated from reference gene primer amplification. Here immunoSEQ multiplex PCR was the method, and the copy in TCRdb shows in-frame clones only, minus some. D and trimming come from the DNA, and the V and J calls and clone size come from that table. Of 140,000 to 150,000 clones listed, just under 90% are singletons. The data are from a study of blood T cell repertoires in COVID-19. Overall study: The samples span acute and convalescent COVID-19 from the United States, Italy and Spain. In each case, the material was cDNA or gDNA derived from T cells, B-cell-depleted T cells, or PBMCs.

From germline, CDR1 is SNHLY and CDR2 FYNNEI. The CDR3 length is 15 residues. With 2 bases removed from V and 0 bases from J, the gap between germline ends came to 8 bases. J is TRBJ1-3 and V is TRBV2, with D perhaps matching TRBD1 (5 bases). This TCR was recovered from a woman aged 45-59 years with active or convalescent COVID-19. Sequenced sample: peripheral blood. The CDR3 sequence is CASSERGPSGNTIYF. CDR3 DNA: TGTGCCAGCAGTGAAAGGGGTCCCTCTGGAAACACCATATATTTT.